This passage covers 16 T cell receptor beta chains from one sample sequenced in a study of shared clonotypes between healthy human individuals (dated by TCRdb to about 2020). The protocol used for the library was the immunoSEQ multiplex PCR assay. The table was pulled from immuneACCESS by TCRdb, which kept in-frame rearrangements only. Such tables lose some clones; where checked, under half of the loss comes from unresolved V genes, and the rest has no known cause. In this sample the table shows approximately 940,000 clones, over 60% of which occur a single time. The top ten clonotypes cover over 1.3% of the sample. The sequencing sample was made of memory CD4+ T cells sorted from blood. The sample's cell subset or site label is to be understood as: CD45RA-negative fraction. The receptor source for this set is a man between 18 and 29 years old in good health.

Here the CDR3 DNA reads TGCGCCAGCAGCGAAGGGACAGGGACTTCAAACACCATATATTTT. Translation: CASSEGTGTSNTIYF. The rearrangement uses TRBV5-1 and TRBJ1-3; 9 bases are shared with TRBD1. Germline trimming cut 4 bases from V and 6 bases from J; bases unmatched to any gene: 8. CDR1 SGHRS and CDR2 YFSETQ come from the germline V gene. CDR3 length: 15 amino acids.

The CDR3 region has the DNA TGCGCCAGCAGCTTTCTGACTAGCGGGAGTTCAGATACGCAGTATTTT. It encodes CASSFLTSGSSDTQYF. This sequence joins TRBV5-1 and TRBJ2-3, with TRBD2 matching over 12 bases. CDR3 length: 16 residues. The J segment lost 4 bases and the V segment lost 2 bases, leaving 5 bases of the junction unmatched. Germline lookup yields CDR1 SGHRS and CDR2 YFSETQ.

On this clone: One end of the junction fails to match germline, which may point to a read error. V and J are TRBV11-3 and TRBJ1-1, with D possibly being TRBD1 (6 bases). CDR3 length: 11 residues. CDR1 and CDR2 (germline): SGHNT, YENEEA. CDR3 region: CASSLGGEAFF. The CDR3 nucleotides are TGTGCCAGCAGTTTAGGGGGTGAAGCTTTCTTT.

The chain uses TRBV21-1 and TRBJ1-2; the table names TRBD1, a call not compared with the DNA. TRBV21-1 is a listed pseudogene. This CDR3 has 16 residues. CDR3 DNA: TGTGCCAGCAGCAAAGGGAGGACAGGATCTAACTATGGCTACACCTTC. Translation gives CASSKGRTGSNYGYTF.

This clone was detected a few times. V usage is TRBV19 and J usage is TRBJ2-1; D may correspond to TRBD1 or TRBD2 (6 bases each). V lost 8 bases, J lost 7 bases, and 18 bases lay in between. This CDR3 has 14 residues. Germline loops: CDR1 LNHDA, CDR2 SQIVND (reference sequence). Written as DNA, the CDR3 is TGTGCCAGTGCCGACGGGGGCATGGCGAATGAGCAGTTCTTC. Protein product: CASADGGMANEQFF.

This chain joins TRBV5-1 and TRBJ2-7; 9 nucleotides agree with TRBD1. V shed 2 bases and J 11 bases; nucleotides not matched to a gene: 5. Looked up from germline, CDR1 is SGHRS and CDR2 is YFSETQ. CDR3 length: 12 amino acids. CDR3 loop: CASSLGQGSEYF. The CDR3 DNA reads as TGCGCCAGCAGCTTAGGACAGGGGTCGGAGTACTTC.

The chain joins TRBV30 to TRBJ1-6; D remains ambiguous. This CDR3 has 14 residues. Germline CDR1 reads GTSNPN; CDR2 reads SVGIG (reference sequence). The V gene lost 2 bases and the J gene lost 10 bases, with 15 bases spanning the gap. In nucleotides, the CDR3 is TGTGCCTGGAGTTCAGCAAGAGGTAGCTCACCCCTCCACTTT. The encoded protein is CAWSSARGSSPLHF.

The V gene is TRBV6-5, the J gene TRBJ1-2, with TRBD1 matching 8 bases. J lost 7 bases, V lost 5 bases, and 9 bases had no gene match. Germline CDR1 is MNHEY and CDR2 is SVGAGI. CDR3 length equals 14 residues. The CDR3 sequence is CASSNGQGLSGYTF. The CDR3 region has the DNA TGTGCCAGCAGTAACGGACAGGGCCTGAGTGGCTACACCTTC.

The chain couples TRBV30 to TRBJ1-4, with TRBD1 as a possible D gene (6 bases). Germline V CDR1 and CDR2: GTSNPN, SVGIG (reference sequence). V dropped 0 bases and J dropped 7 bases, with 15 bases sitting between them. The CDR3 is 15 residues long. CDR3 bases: TGTGCCTGGAGTGTACAAGGCAGCAGGGGTGAAAAACTGTTTTTT. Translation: CAWSVQGSRGEKLFF.

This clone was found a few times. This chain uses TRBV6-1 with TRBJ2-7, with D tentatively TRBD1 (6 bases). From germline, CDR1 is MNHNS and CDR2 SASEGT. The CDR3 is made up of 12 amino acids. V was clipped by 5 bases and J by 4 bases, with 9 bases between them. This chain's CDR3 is CASSLGQYEQYF. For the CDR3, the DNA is TGTGCCAGCAGTCTAGGACAGTACGAGCAGTACTTC.

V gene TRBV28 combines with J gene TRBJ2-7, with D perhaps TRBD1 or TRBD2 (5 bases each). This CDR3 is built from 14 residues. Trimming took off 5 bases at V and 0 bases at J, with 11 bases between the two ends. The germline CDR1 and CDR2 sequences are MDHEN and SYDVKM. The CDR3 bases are TGTGCCAGCAGTCCCGGGGCCCTCTCCTACGAGCAGTACTTC. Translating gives CASSPGALSYEQYF.

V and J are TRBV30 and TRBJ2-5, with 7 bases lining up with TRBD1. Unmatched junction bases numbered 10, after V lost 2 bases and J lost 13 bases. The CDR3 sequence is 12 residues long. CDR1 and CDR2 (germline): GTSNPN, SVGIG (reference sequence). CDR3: CAWSLLRDSRYF. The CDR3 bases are TGTGCCTGGAGTTTACTCCGGGACAGCCGGTACTTC.

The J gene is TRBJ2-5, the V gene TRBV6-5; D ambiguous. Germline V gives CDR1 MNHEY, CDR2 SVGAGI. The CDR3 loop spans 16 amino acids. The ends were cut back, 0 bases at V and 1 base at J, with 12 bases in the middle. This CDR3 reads CASSYSEYTIQETQYF. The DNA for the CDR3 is TGTGCCAGCAGTTACTCGGAATATACAATCCAAGAGACCCAGTACTTC.

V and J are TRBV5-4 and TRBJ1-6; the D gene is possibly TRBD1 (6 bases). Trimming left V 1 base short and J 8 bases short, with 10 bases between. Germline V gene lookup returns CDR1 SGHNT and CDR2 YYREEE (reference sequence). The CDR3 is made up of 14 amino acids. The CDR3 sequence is CASSLQGSHSPLHF. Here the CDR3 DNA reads TGTGCCAGCAGCTTGCAGGGGTCCCATTCACCCCTCCACTTT.

The DNA of the CDR3 is TGTGCCAGCAGGGACAGGGGCGGGAGCTACGAGCAGTACTTC. Protein: CASRDRGGSYEQYF. V usage is TRBV6-6 and J usage is TRBJ2-7; 9 nucleotides agree with TRBD1. This CDR3 spans 14 amino acids. V dropped 6 bases and J dropped 3; count of bases not matched to a gene: 6. Germline-derived CDR1 and CDR2 are MNHNY and SVGAGI (reference sequence).

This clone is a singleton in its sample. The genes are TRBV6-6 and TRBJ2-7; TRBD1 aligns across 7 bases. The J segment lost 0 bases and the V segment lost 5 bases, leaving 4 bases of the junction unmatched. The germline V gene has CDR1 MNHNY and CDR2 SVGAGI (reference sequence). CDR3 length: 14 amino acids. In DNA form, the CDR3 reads TGTGCCAGCAGTAAATACAGGGGCTCCTACGAGCAGTACTTC. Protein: CASSKYRGSYEQYF.